This TCR beta chain derives from a study of T cells in Graves' hyperthyroidism and ophthalmopathy. Study-level findings and limits: Among thyroid clonotypes expanded above 0.001, most also appeared in blood.

In its sample, this clonotype was seen many times. No antigen is known for it. Researchers amplified the TCR beta CDR3 regions from RNA transcripts. First-round RT-PCR targeting the TCR CDR3 was performed with the HTBI primer set. Each CDR3 protein is one row after TCRdb ran MiXCR on the multiplex PCR reads. The sample lists over 500,000 distinct CDR3 sequences, over 35% occurring once. The sequencing input was peripheral blood or thyroid tissue (not recorded which). This receptor was obtained from an adult woman with Graves' disease, either hyperthyroidism or ophthalmopathy (not recorded which).

The DNA for the CDR3 is TGTGCCAGCAGCGTAGATCACAGCTCTGGAAACACCATATATTTT. Its translation is CASSVDHSSGNTIYF. V gene TRBV9 combines with J gene TRBJ1-3; D gene uncertain. Germline CDR1 and CDR2: SGDLS and YYNGEE. V was trimmed by 0 bases and J by 0 bases, leaving 7 bases between them. The CDR3 runs to 15 residues.